One T cell receptor (beta chain) is described in this entry. The protocol was immunoSEQ multiplex PCR, while the TCRdb copy is restricted to in-frame clones and leaves out a portion. Altogether 6,500 to 8,500 clones are present, approximately 78% being singletons, with the ten largest covering around 8.7%. These data originate in a study of immune evolution from preneoplasia to lung adenocarcinoma. V lost 5 bases and J 8 bases, leaving 21 bases between the germline ends. This CDR3 is 15 amino acids long. Between the mid-2010s and the late 2010s, patients underwent resection in Japan or China. Histologic diagnosis was independently verified by two lung pathologists.

The sample consisted of FFPE minimally invasive lung adenocarcinoma tissue. V is TRBV7-1 and J is TRBJ1-2; D is uncertain. TRBV7-1 is filed as an ORF, its function uncertain. The sequence derives from a donor older than 65 with lung adenocarcinoma. CDR3 protein: CASSLEPPGWAGYTF. DNA of the CDR3: TGTGCCAGCAGCCTAGAGCCCCCCGGTTGGGCGGGCTACACCTTC.